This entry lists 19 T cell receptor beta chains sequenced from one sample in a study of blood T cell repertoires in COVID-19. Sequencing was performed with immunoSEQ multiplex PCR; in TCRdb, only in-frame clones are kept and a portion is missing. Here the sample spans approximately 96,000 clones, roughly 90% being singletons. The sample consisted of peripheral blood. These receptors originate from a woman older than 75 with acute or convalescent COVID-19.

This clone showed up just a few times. The CDR3 region is CASSYRGGEKLFF. For the CDR3, the DNA is TGTGCCAGTAGTTACAGGGGAGGAGAAAAACTGTTTTTT. The chain couples TRBV19 to TRBJ1-4; 7 bases align to TRBD1. The CDR3 covers 13 residues. Trimming took 5 bases from V and 8 from J; bases not matched to a gene: 5. Germline CDR1 is LNHDA and CDR2 is SQIVND (reference sequence).

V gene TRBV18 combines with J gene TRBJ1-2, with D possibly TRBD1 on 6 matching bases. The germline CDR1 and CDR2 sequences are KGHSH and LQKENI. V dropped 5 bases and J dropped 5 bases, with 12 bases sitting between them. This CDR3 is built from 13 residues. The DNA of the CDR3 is TGTGCCAGCTCAATGGAACAGGGATATGGCTACACCTTC. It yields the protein CASSMEQGYGYTF.

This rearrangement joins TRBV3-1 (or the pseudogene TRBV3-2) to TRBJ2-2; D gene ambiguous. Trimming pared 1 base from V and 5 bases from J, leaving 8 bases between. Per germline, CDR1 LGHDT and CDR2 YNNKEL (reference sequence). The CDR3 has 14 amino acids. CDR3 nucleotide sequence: TGTGCCAGCAGCCAAGTTGCAGGAACCGGGGAGCTGTTTTTT. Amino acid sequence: CASSQVAGTGELFF.

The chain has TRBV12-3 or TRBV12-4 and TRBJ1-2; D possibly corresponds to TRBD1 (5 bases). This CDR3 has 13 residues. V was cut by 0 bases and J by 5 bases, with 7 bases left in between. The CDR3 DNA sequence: TGTGCCAGCAGTTTAGCGCGGGGGTATGGCTACACCTTC. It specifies CASSLARGYGYTF.

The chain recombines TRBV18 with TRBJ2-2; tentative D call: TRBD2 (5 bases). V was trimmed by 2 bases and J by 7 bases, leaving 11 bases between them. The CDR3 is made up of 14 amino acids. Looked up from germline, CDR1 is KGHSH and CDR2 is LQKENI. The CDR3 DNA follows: TGTGCCAGCTCACCAAACCTAGCACTCGGGGAGCTGTTTTTT. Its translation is CASSPNLALGELFF.

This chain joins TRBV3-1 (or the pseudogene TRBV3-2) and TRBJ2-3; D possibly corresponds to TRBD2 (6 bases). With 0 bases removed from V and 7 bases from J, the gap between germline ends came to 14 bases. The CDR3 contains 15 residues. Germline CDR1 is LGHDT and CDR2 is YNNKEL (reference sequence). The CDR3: CASSQEKLASYTQYF. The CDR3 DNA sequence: TGTGCCAGCAGCCAAGAGAAACTAGCAAGTTATACGCAGTATTTT.

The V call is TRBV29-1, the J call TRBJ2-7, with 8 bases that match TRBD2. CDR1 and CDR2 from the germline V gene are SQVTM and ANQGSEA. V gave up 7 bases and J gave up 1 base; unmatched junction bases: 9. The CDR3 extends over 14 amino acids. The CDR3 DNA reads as TGCAGCGCGACCCAGCGGGAGTTTTCCTACGAGCAGTACTTC. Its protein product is CSATQREFSYEQYF.

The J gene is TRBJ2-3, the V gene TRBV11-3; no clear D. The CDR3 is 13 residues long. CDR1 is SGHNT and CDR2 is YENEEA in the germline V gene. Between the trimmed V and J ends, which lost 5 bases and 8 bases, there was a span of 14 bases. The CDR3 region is CASSPFKGGTQYF. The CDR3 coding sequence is TGTGCCAGCAGCCCCTTCAAAGGCGGTACGCAGTATTTT.

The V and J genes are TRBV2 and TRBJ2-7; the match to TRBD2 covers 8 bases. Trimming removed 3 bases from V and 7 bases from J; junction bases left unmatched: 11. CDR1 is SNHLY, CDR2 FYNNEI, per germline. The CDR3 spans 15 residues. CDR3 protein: CASSDLTSGGGEQYF. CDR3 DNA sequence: TGTGCCAGCAGTGATTTAACTAGCGGAGGAGGGGAGCAGTACTTC.

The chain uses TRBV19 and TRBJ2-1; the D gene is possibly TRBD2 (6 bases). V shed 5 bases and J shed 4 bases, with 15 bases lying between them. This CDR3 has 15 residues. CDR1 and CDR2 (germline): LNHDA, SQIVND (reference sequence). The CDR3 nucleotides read TGTGCCAGTAGTCCCCGCGGGACGGCTTACAATGAGCAGTTCTTC. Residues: CASSPRGTAYNEQFF.

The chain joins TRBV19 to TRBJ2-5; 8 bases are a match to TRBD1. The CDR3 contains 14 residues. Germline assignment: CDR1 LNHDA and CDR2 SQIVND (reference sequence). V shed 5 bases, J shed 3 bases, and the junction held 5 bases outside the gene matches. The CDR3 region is CASSHRGSEETQYF. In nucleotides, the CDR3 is TGTGCCAGTAGTCACAGGGGGTCTGAAGAGACCCAGTACTTC.

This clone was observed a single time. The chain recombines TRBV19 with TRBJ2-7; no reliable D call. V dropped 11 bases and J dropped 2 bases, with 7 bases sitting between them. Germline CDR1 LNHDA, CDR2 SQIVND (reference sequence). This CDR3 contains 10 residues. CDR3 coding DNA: TGTGCCCTTAGTGCCTACGAGCAGTACTTC. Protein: CALSAYEQYF.

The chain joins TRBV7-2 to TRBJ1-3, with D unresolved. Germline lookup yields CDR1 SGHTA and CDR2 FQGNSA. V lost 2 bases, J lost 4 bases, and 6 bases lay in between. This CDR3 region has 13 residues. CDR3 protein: CASSLLSGNTIYF. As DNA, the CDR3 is TGTGCCAGCAGCTTACTCTCCGGAAACACCATATATTTT.

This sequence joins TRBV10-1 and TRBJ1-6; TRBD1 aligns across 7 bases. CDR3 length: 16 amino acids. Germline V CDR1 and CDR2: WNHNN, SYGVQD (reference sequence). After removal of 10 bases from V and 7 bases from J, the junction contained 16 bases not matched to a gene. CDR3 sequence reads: CAISPLGKTGNSPLHF. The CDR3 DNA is TGCGCCATCTCACCCCTCGGAAAGACAGGGAATTCACCCCTCCACTTT.

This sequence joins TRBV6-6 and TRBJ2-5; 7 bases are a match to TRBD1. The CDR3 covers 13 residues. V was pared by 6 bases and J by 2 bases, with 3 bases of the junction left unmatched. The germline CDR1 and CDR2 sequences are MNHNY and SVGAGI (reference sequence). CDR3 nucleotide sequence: TGTGCCAGCAGCTTACAGGGGCAAGAGACCCAGTACTTC. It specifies CASSLQGQETQYF.

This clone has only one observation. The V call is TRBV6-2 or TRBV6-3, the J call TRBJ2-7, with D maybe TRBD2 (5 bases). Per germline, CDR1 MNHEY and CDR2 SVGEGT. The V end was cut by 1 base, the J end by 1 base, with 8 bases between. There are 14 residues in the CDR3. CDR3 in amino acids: CASSYLPGSYEQYF. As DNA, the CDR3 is TGTGCCAGCAGTTACTTGCCGGGATCCTACGAGCAGTACTTC.

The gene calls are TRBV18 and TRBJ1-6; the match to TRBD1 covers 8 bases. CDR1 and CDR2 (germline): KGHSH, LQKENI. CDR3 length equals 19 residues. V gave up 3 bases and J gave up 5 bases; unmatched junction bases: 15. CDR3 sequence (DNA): TGTGCCAGCTCACCCAACCTAGGACAGGGCGACTTTAATAATTCACCCCTCCACTTT. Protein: CASSPNLGQGDFNNSPLHF.

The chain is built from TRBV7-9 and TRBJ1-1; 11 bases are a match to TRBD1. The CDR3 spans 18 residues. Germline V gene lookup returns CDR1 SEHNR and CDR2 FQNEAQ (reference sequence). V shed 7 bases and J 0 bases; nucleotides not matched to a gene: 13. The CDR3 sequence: CASKFSGGQGALNTEAFF. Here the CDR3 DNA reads TGTGCCAGCAAGTTTTCCGGAGGACAGGGGGCGTTGAACACTGAAGCTTTCTTT.

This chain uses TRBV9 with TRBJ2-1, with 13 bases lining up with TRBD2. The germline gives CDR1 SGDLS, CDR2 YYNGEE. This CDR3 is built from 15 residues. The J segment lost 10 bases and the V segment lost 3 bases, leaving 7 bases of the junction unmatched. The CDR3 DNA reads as TGTGCCAGCAGCGCACTAGCGGGGGGGCCAGGGGAGCAGTTCTTC. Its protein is CASSALAGGPGEQFF.